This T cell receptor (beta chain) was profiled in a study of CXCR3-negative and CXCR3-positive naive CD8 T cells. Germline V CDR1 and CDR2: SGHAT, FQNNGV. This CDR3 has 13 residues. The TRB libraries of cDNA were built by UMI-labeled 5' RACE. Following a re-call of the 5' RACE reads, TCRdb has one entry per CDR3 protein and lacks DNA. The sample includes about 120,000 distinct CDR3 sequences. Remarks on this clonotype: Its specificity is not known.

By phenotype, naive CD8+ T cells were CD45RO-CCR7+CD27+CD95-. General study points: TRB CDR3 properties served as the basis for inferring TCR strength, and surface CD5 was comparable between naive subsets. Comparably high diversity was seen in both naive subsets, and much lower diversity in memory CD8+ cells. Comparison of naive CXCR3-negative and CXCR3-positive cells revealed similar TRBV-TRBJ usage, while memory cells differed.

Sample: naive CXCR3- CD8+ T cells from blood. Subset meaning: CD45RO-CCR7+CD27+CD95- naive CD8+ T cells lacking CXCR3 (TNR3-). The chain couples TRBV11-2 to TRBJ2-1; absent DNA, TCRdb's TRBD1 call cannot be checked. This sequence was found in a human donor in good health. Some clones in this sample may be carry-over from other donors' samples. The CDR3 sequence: CASSLGGPNEQFF. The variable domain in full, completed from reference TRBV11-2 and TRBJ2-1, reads EAGVAQSPRYKIIEKRQSVAFWCNPISGHATLYWYQQILGQGPKLLIQFQNNGVVDDSQLPKDRFSAERLKGVDSTLKIQPAKLEDSAVYLCASSLGGPNEQFFGPGTRLTVL.